The 15 T cell receptor beta chains given below trace back to one sample, sequenced in a study of blood T cell repertoires in COVID-19 (dated by TCRdb to the early 2020s). The receptor library was made with the immunoSEQ multiplex PCR assay. TCRdb re-hosts the immuneACCESS table, in-frame sequences only. Its copies lack some clones; in the studies checked, an unresolved V gene accounts for under half of them, and the cause for the rest is not known. The sample profile shows more than 200,000 clones; 87% of them were found once. Around 3% of the sample lies in the top ten. The sequenced material came from peripheral blood. The receptors derive from a man between 18 and 35 years old with active or convalescent COVID-19.

The chain carries TRBV24-1 and TRBJ1-3, with D possibly being TRBD1 (5 bases). Looked up from germline, CDR1 is KGHDR and CDR2 is SFDVKD. V was clipped by 7 bases and J by 0 bases, with 15 bases between them. CDR3 length: 16 amino acids. The CDR3 protein is CATSLQVRYSGNTIYF. DNA of the CDR3: TGTGCCACCAGCCTACAGGTTCGATACTCTGGAAACACCATATATTTT.

The chain combines TRBV6-5 with TRBJ1-1; 7 bases map to TRBD1. The germline V gene has CDR1 MNHEY and CDR2 SVGAGI. CDR3 length equals 12 residues. V shed 5 bases, J shed 4 bases, and the junction held 1 base outside the gene matches. CDR3 DNA: TGTGCCAGCAGTCGACAGGGCACTGAAGCTTTCTTT. Translated: CASSRQGTEAFF.

The chain carries TRBV28 and TRBJ2-7, with 11 bases matching TRBD1. The germline gives CDR1 MDHEN, CDR2 SYDVKM. The CDR3 has 16 amino acids. V lost 8 bases, J lost 1 base, and 10 bases stayed unmatched. The CDR3 DNA follows: TGTGCCAGCTACAGAATCGGGACAGGGGGGTCCTACGAGCAGTACTTC. Amino acids: CASYRIGTGGSYEQYF.

V and J are TRBV27 and TRBJ2-2; D uncertain. Germline V gene lookup returns CDR1 MNHEY and CDR2 SMNVEV (reference sequence). The CDR3 has 14 amino acids. V lost 7 bases and J 1 base, leaving 10 bases between the germline ends. CDR3 sequence reads: CASTPSGNTGELFF. The CDR3 nucleotides are TGTGCCAGCACCCCCTCGGGGAACACCGGGGAGCTGTTTTTT.

This clone was recorded only once. J is TRBJ2-1 and V is TRBV9; D is unclear. This CDR3 spans 13 amino acids. V lost 3 bases to trimming and J lost 3 bases, with 7 bases between them. Germline lookup yields CDR1 SGDLS and CDR2 YYNGEE. Here the CDR3 DNA reads TGTGCCAGCAGCGGGAGTTTCTACAATGAGCAGTTCTTC. Translated: CASSGSFYNEQFF.

The chain couples TRBV5-6 to TRBJ2-5, with 9 bases that match TRBD1. CDR3 size: 14 residues. CDR1 and CDR2 from the germline V gene are SGHDT and YYEEEE. V shed 4 bases, J shed 4 bases, and the junction held 5 bases outside the gene matches. The CDR3 DNA sequence: TGTGCCAGCAGCAAGACAGGGGGGGGAGAGACCCAGTACTTC. As protein: CASSKTGGGETQYF.

The chain joins TRBV15 to TRBJ2-1; tentative D call: TRBD2 (5 bases). The CDR3 extends over 17 amino acids. Deletions cut 0 bases from V and 7 bases from J, with 19 bases between. CDR1 and CDR2 from the germline V gene are LNHNV and YYDKDF (reference sequence). The CDR3 spells CATSRDLAGPRDNEQFF. The CDR3 coding sequence is TGTGCCACCAGCAGAGATCTGGCGGGCCCCCGGGATAATGAGCAGTTCTTC.

The J gene is TRBJ2-5, the V gene TRBV28; TRBD1 might be the D (6 bases). From germline, CDR1 is MDHEN and CDR2 SYDVKM. The CDR3 has 13 amino acids. V gave up 4 bases and J gave up 5 bases, with 11 bases separating them. CDR3: CASSSGQRETQYF. The CDR3 nucleotides read TGTGCCAGCAGTTCGGGACAAAGGGAGACCCAGTACTTC.

Here the CDR3 reads CASSGDRGNNSPLHF. In nucleotides, the CDR3 is TGTGCCAGCAGTGGCGACAGGGGGAATAATTCACCCCTCCACTTT. The chain carries TRBV25-1 and TRBJ1-6; 9 nucleotides align to TRBD1. The junction had 3 bases not matched to a gene; V was cut back by 4 bases and J by 5 bases. This CDR3 region has 15 residues. CDR1 and CDR2 (germline): MGHDK, SYGVNS. The whole variable domain, remainder taken from reference TRBV25-1 and TRBJ1-6, is EADIYQTPRYLVIGTGKKITLECSQTMGHDKMYWYQQDPGMELHLIHYSYGVNSTEKGDLSSESTVSRIRTEHFPLTLESARPSHTSQYLCASSGDRGNNSPLHFGNGTRLTVT.

This clone occurred a few times. The rearrangement uses TRBV5-4 and TRBJ1-5, with D uncertain. The V and J ends lost 0 bases and 5 bases respectively, with 9 bases between them. The germline gives CDR1 SGHNT, CDR2 YYREEE (reference sequence). The CDR3 covers 14 residues. The CDR3 here is CASSLEPEDQPQHF. CDR3 nucleotides: TGTGCCAGCAGCTTGGAACCCGAGGATCAGCCCCAGCATTTT.

The CDR3 sequence is CASSELTRQFF. CDR3 DNA sequence: TGTGCCAGCAGTGAATTAACGAGGCAGTTCTTC. V gene TRBV6-1 combines with J gene TRBJ2-1; D is uncertain. Trimming removed 2 bases at V and 12 bases at J, with 8 bases between. This CDR3 spans 11 amino acids. Germline-derived CDR1 and CDR2 are MNHNS and SASEGT.

The rearrangement links TRBV7-9 to TRBJ1-3; D might be TRBD1 (5 bases). V lost 5 bases, J lost 0 bases, and 5 bases lay in between. The length of the CDR3 is 13 residues. Germline V CDR1 and CDR2: SEHNR, FQNEAQ (reference sequence). Written as DNA, the CDR3 is TGTGCCAGCAGCGACAGCTCTGGAAACACCATATATTTT. Translated, it gives CASSDSSGNTIYF. The full variable domain, completed using reference TRBV7-9 and TRBJ1-3, is DTGVSQNPRHKITKRGQNVTFRCDPISEHNRLYWYRQTLGQGPEFLTYFQNEAQLEKSRLLSDRFSAERPKGSFSTLEIQRTEQGDSAMYLCASSDSSGNTIYFGEGSWLTVV.

The chain couples TRBV5-1 to TRBJ2-7; TRBD2 agrees at 9 bases. CDR1 and CDR2 (germline): SGHRS, YFSETQ. Unmatched junction bases numbered 5, after V lost 3 bases and J lost 1 base. The CDR3 covers 15 residues. CDR3 DNA sequence: TGCGCCAGCAGCTCACTAGCGGGCGATTCCTACGAGCAGTACTTC. Translated, it gives CASSSLAGDSYEQYF. Filled out from reference TRBV5-1 and TRBJ2-7, the complete variable domain reads KAGVTQTPRYLIKTRGQQVTLSCSPISGHRSVSWYQQTPGQGLQFLFEYFSETQRNKGNFPGRFSGRQFSNSRSEMNVSTLELGDSALYLCASSSLAGDSYEQYFGPGTRLTVT.

In regard to this clone: One end of the junction does not line up with germline, which may come from a read error. The J gene is TRBJ2-1, the V gene TRBV7-7; D might be TRBD1 (5 bases). CDR3 size: 16 residues. The germline V gene encodes CDR1 SSHAT and CDR2 FNYEAQ (reference sequence). The CDR3 DNA reads as TGTGCTAGCAGCCCAGGGCTCGAAATGGGATACAATGAGCAGTTCTTC. It translates to CASSPGLEMGYNEQFF.

V gene TRBV6-2 or TRBV6-3 combines with J gene TRBJ2-1; TRBD2 matches 13 bases. The length of the CDR3 is 16 residues. In germline, CDR1 is MNHEY, CDR2 SVGEGT. Trimming took 4 bases from V and 4 from J; bases not matched to a gene: 4. The CDR3 bases are TGTGCCAGCAGTTGGACTAGCGGGGGCACATACAATGAGCAGTTCTTC. Translation gives CASSWTSGGTYNEQFF.